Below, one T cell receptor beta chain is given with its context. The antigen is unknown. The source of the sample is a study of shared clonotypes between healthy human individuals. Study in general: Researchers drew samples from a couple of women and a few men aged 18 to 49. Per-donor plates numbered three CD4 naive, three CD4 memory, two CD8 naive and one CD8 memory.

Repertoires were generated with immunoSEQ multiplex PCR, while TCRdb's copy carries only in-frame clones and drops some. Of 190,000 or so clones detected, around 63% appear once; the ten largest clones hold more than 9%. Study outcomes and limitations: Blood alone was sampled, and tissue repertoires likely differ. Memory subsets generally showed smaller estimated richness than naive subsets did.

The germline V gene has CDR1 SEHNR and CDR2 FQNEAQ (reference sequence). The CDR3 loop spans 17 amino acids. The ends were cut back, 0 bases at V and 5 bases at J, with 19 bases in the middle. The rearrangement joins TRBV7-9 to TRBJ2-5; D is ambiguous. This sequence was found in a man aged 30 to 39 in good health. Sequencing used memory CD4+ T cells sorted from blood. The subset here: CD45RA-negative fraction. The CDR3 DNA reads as TGTGCCAGCAGCTTAGCGCTGCAGGCGGAATGGGGTGAGACCCAGTACTTC. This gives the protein CASSLALQAEWGETQYF.